The 14 T cell receptor beta chains reported below all come from one sample, sequenced in a study of early T cells in non-severe SARS-CoV-2 infection. MiXCR, applied by TCRdb to the 5' RACE reads, yields one record per CDR3 protein. The table has approximately 69,000 distinct CDR3 sequences, 12% seen once. Specimen: whole blood. The receptor source for this set is an adult who was a healthcare worker with PCR-confirmed SARS-CoV-2 infection or an uninfected control (not recorded which).

This clonotype was seen more than once but under ten times. The gene calls are TRBV20-1 and TRBJ2-7; D tentatively reads TRBD1 or TRBD2 (5 bases each). V shed 5 bases and J shed 9 bases, with 11 bases lying between them. CDR1 and CDR2 (germline): DFQATT, SNEGSKA (reference sequence). The CDR3 spans 10 residues. This chain's CDR3 is CSAGTGGQYF. The CDR3 nucleotides read TGCAGTGCTGGGACCGGAGGGCAGTACTTC.

This clonotype was detected a few times. The V call is TRBV5-1, the J call TRBJ2-2, with D perhaps matching TRBD1 or TRBD2 (5 bases each). Trimming removed 7 bases at V and 2 bases at J, with 9 bases between. The CDR3 has 13 amino acids. The germline V gene encodes CDR1 SGHRS and CDR2 YFSETQ. The CDR3 is CASLRGNTGELFF. The DNA for the CDR3 is TGCGCCAGCTTGAGGGGTAACACCGGGGAGCTGTTTTTT.

This clonotype has a count of ten or more. This chain connects TRBV5-6 to TRBJ1-1; D gene unclear. The CDR3 contains 13 residues. V was clipped by 6 bases and J by 3 bases, with 12 bases between them. From germline, CDR1 is SGHDT and CDR2 YYEEEE. CDR3 protein: CASTLRTDTEAFF. CDR3 DNA: TGTGCCAGCACCCTTCGGACGGACACTGAAGCTTTCTTT.

The V and J genes are TRBV5-5 and TRBJ2-7; D is uncertain. CDR3 size: 14 residues. V shed 1 base and J shed 6 bases, with 14 bases lying between them. In germline, CDR1 is SGHKS, CDR2 YYEKEE (reference sequence). The CDR3: CASSLPTQIREQYF. The CDR3 coding sequence is TGTGCCAGCAGCTTGCCGACGCAGATTCGCGAGCAGTACTTC.

This clonotype was seen repeatedly, ten times or more. The chain is built from TRBV14 and TRBJ2-7; the D gene is possibly TRBD2 (6 bases). The CDR3 length is 15 residues. Germline V gene data show CDR1 as SGHDN and CDR2 as FVKESK. V dropped 0 bases and J dropped 0 bases, with 9 bases sitting between them. The CDR3 sequence is CASSQDPGASYEQYF. CDR3 DNA sequence: TGTGCCAGCAGCCAAGATCCGGGAGCCTCCTACGAGCAGTACTTC.

By share of the sample, this clonotype is medium-sized. The genes are TRBV6-4 and TRBJ2-1; D may be TRBD1 (5 bases). V dropped 3 bases and J dropped 4 bases, with 10 bases sitting between them. The CDR3 spans 14 residues. Looked up from germline, CDR1 is MRHNA and CDR2 is SNTAGT. In DNA, the CDR3 is TGTGCCAGCAGTGAAGACAGTAGTTACAATGAGCAGTTCTTC. This codes for CASSEDSSYNEQFF.

This chain connects TRBV30 to TRBJ2-2; 10 bases align to TRBD2. In germline, CDR1 is GTSNPN, CDR2 SVGIG (reference sequence). This CDR3 is 16 amino acids long. The J segment lost 4 bases and the V segment lost 0 bases, leaving 5 bases of the junction unmatched. The CDR3 is CAWSVGLAGATGELFF. CDR3 bases: TGTGCCTGGAGTGTAGGCCTAGCGGGAGCCACCGGGGAGCTGTTTTTT.

The J gene is TRBJ2-6, the V gene TRBV28; no reliable D call. This CDR3 region has 18 residues. V gave up 4 bases and J gave up 0 bases, with 16 bases separating them. Germline V lookup: CDR1 MDHEN, CDR2 SYDVKM. The CDR3 DNA is TGTGCCAGCAGTTCCGCGGACGCGAACCCCTCTGGGGCCAACGTCCTGACTTTC. This translates into CASSSADANPSGANVLTF.

This clonotype was seen a few times. The genes are TRBV28 and TRBJ1-2; the D is unclear. With 11 bases removed from V and 5 bases from J, the gap between germline ends came to 12 bases. The CDR3 contains 11 residues. In germline, CDR1 is MDHEN, CDR2 SYDVKM. CDR3 sequence reads: CAGSGGYGYTF. The CDR3 region has the DNA TGTGCCGGCTCGGGTGGATATGGCTACACCTTC.

The chain joins TRBV7-2 to TRBJ2-3, with no clear D. Germline values: CDR1 SGHTA, CDR2 FQGNSA. The CDR3 runs 13 residues. The V gene lost 5 bases and the J gene lost 2 bases, with 8 bases spanning the gap. Here the CDR3 reads CASSLSITDTQYF. CDR3 bases: TGTGCCAGCAGCCTTTCTATCACAGATACGCAGTATTTT.

This clonotype was observed at least ten times. The V gene is TRBV2, the J gene TRBJ1-5; D is undetermined. The CDR3 runs 13 residues. V was shortened by 0 bases and J by 4 bases, with 4 bases between the two germline ends. Germline CDR1 is SNHLY and CDR2 is FYNNEI. In DNA, the CDR3 is TGTGCCAGCAGTGAAGCGGTGAATCAGCCCCAGCATTTT. It translates to CASSEAVNQPQHF.

In this sample, this clonotype turned up many times. V gene TRBV10-1 combines with J gene TRBJ2-3, with TRBD2 matching 14 bases. V was pared by 4 bases and J by 4 bases, with 1 base of the junction left unmatched. Looked up from germline, CDR1 is WNHNN and CDR2 is SYGVQD (reference sequence). The CDR3 contains 15 residues. The CDR3 spells CASSGLAGGPDTQYF. CDR3 in DNA: TGCGCCAGCAGTGGACTAGCGGGAGGGCCAGATACGCAGTATTTT.

This clonotype was picked up a small number of times. This sequence joins TRBV25-1 and TRBJ1-2; D may be TRBD1 (6 bases). Germline CDR1 reads MGHDK; CDR2 reads SYGVNS. The CDR3 totals 14 residues. The V end was cut by 2 bases, the J end by 8 bases, with 15 bases between. This CDR3 is CASSEIVRTVGYTF. As DNA, the CDR3 is TGTGCCAGCAGTGAAATAGTACGGACAGTCGGCTACACCTTC.

As regards this clonotype: This could be a read error, since a much larger clone is one nucleotide away. This sequence joins TRBV5-6 and TRBJ1-3; tentatively, D is TRBD1 (6 bases). This CDR3 spans 15 amino acids. The germline gives CDR1 SGHDT, CDR2 YYEEEE. Trimming took off 7 bases at V and 2 bases at J, with 16 bases between the two ends. In nucleotides, the CDR3 is TGTGCCAGCCGATTAACAAGGGGGACTGGAAACACCATATATTTT. Translation gives CASRLTRGTGNTIYF.